These 14 T cell receptor beta chains were all obtained from the same sample, sequenced in a study of OX40 agonist ivuxolimab in advanced cancers. The protocol was immunoSEQ multiplex PCR, while the TCRdb copy is restricted to in-frame clones and leaves out a portion. The table has around 58,000 clones, roughly 84% seen once. The specimen was CD4+ or CD8+ T cells sorted from blood, collected in a trial of the OX40 agonist ivuxolimab. Every receptor here comes from an adult with an advanced solid tumor such as melanoma, head and neck, liver or kidney cancer.

The chain couples TRBV5-1 to TRBJ2-7; 8 bases are a match to TRBD2. Germline V gives CDR1 SGHRS, CDR2 YFSETQ. The V gene end was trimmed by 4 bases and the J gene end by 7 bases; junction bases not matched to a gene: 19. The CDR3 length is 17 residues. CDR3 region: CASSPGVSGNRQGEQYF. CDR3 DNA sequence: TGCGCCAGCAGCCCGGGCGTTAGCGGGAACCGCCAGGGGGAGCAGTACTTC.

The rearrangement uses TRBV30 and TRBJ2-5, with a tentative D call TRBD2 (6 bases). The J call may be in error: the DNA end matches TRBJ2-7 better. This CDR3 is built from 14 residues. Germline-derived CDR1 and CDR2 are GTSNPN and SVGIG (reference sequence). CDR3 protein: CAWSPRAGTYEQYF. CDR3 in DNA: TGTGCCTGGAGTCCTCGGGCGGGAACCTACGAGCAGTACTTC.

The chain uses TRBV14 and TRBJ2-4; 14 nucleotides agree with TRBD2. CDR1 is SGHDN and CDR2 is FVKESK in the germline V gene. Losses at the gene ends were 5 bases for V and 6 bases for J; bases not matched to a gene: 6. The CDR3 covers 16 residues. The CDR3 DNA follows: TGTGCCAGCAGCAACGGACTAGCGGGAGGAAGAAACATTCAGTACTTC. It specifies CASSNGLAGGRNIQYF.

The chain recombines TRBV5-4 with TRBJ1-2; 8 bases are a match to TRBD1. After removal of 5 bases from V and 5 bases from J, the junction contained 5 bases not matched to a gene. Germline values: CDR1 SGHNT, CDR2 YYREEE (reference sequence). The CDR3 has 13 amino acids. In DNA, the CDR3 is TGTGCCAGCAGTTCGGGACAGGATTATGGCTACACCTTC. Its translation: CASSSGQDYGYTF.

This rearrangement joins TRBV6-1 to TRBJ2-7, with 7 nucleotides matching TRBD1. The germline CDR1 and CDR2 sequences are MNHNS and SASEGT. J gave up 5 bases and V 6 bases, and 7 bases lay outside the gene matches. This CDR3 spans 13 amino acids. For the CDR3, the DNA is TGTGCCAGCAGCGCCCGACAGGGCAACGAGCAGTACTTC. It codes for CASSARQGNEQYF.

The V and J genes are TRBV10-3 and TRBJ2-1, with 13 nucleotides matching TRBD2. The CDR3 runs to 17 residues. Per germline, CDR1 ENHRY and CDR2 SYGVKD. V shed 0 bases, J shed 8 bases, and the junction held 7 bases outside the gene matches. The CDR3 is CAISESKTSGGWDEQFF. The CDR3 nucleotides read TGTGCCATCAGTGAGTCGAAGACTAGCGGGGGGTGGGATGAGCAGTTCTTC.

The genes are TRBV13 and TRBJ2-2; D not resolved. CDR1 PRHDT and CDR2 FYEKMQ come from the germline V gene (reference sequence). The CDR3 length is 14 residues. Trimming stripped 3 bases from V and 7 bases from J, with 12 bases between. CDR3 residues: CASSLNGMVGELFF. In nucleotides, the CDR3 is TGTGCCAGCAGCTTGAACGGTATGGTCGGGGAGCTGTTTTTT.

The chain combines TRBV28 with TRBJ1-5, with a possible D match to TRBD1 (5 bases). Germline V gene lookup returns CDR1 MDHEN and CDR2 SYDVKM. The CDR3 is 16 residues long. With 6 bases removed from V and 11 bases from J, the gap between germline ends came to 26 bases. CDR3 in DNA: TGTGCCAGCAGCCAAGGGACCGGGTTCCTAAAATCAGCCCAGCATTTT. Protein sequence: CASSQGTGFLKSAQHF.

The chain links TRBV7-9 to TRBJ2-7; 10 bases line up with TRBD2. Germline V gives CDR1 SEHNR, CDR2 FQNEAQ (reference sequence). After removal of 2 bases from V and 4 bases from J, the junction contained 11 bases not matched to a gene. The CDR3 runs to 17 residues. DNA for the CDR3: TGTGCCAGCAGCTTATTGGCTAGCGGGAGCCTACCTTACGAGCAGTACTTC. Residues: CASSLLASGSLPYEQYF. The complete variable domain, with remaining parts taken from reference TRBV7-9 and TRBJ2-7, reads DTGVSQNPRHKITKRGQNVTFRCDPISEHNRLYWYRQTLGQGPEFLTYFQNEAQLEKSRLLSDRFSAERPKGSFSTLEIQRTEQGDSAMYLCASSLLASGSLPYEQYFGPGTRLTVT.

The sample holds one count of this clone. V and J are TRBV2 and TRBJ2-3, with D perhaps TRBD1 (5 bases). The CDR3 has 13 amino acids. Germline assignment: CDR1 SNHLY and CDR2 FYNNEI. Trimming stripped 4 bases from V and 9 bases from J, with 14 bases between. CDR3 protein: CASSGTPPNTQYF. The CDR3 DNA reads as TGTGCCAGCAGTGGGACACCCCCGAACACGCAGTATTTT.

The rearrangement links TRBV12-5 to TRBJ1-1; weak D call: TRBD1 (6 bases). Germline V CDR1 and CDR2: LGHNT, FRNRAP. V lost 9 bases and J 7 bases, leaving 15 bases between the germline ends. CDR3 length: 12 residues. In nucleotides, the CDR3 is TGTGCTAGCGAAGGGGGTAGCGTTGAAGCTTTCTTT. This encodes CASEGGSVEAFF.

This clone has just one count. This rearrangement joins TRBV6-1 to TRBJ2-7; 8 nucleotides match TRBD2. Losses at the gene ends were 7 bases for V and 1 base for J; bases not matched to a gene: 6. Germline V gives CDR1 MNHNS, CDR2 SASEGT. This CDR3 comprises 14 residues. The CDR3 sequence: CASTISGTSYEQYF. The CDR3 DNA sequence: TGTGCCAGCACCATTAGCGGGACTTCCTACGAGCAGTACTTC.

The chain has TRBV7-8 and TRBJ2-1; tentative D call: TRBD2 (7 bases). CDR1 and CDR2 from the germline V gene are SGHVS and FQNEAQ. The CDR3 totals 14 residues. V dropped 7 bases and J dropped 2 bases, with 12 bases sitting between them. The CDR3 sequence: CASTGRGPYNEQFF. The CDR3 nucleotides are TGTGCCAGCACTGGGCGGGGGCCCTACAATGAGCAGTTCTTC.

The J gene is TRBJ1-6, the V gene TRBV4-3; 8 bases agree with TRBD1. Germline loops: CDR1 LGHNA, CDR2 YSLEER. This CDR3 has 14 residues. With V trimmed by 5 bases and J by 10 bases, 7 bases remained unmatched. CDR3 in amino acids: CASSSPDRASPLHF. Written as DNA, the CDR3 is TGCGCCAGCAGCAGCCCGGACAGGGCGTCACCCCTCCACTTT.